What follows are 28 T cell receptor beta chains derived from one specimen sequenced in a study of cytomegalovirus exposure and HLA in healthy donors. PCR employed 60 Vbeta and 13 Jbeta primers. Assay: immunoSEQ multiplex PCR; the TCRdb copy retains only in-frame clones and omits some. This sample has 250,000 or so clones, with more than 75% found just once. The sample consisted of PBMCs. The receptors derive from a human donor in good health.

This chain connects TRBV6-6 to TRBJ1-1, with TRBD1 as a possible D gene (5 bases). Germline loops: CDR1 MNHNY, CDR2 SVGAGI (reference sequence). This CDR3 comprises 15 residues. The V gene lost 3 bases and the J gene lost 5 bases, with 16 bases spanning the gap. The CDR3 sequence is CASSYKRDLITEAFF. In nucleotides, the CDR3 is TGTGCCAGCAGTTATAAAAGGGACTTGATAACTGAAGCTTTCTTT.

CDR3 loop: CAISVGLGYGEQFF. The CDR3 nucleotides are TGTGCCATCAGTGTGGGACTAGGGTATGGGGAGCAGTTCTTC. J is TRBJ2-1 and V is TRBV10-3; 8 positions match TRBD2. Losses at the gene ends were 4 bases for V and 10 bases for J; bases not matched to a gene: 9. The CDR3 has 14 amino acids. Germline CDR1 and CDR2: ENHRY and SYGVKD.

This clone was observed a few times. This chain joins TRBV6-1 and TRBJ1-1; D unclear. The CDR3 sequence is 15 residues long. Trimming took off 3 bases at V and 7 bases at J, with 18 bases between the two ends. The germline gives CDR1 MNHNS, CDR2 SASEGT. The CDR3 coding sequence is TGTGCCAGCAGTGAGCTTTCGGTCAACCCCAATGAAGCTTTCTTT. This codes for CASSELSVNPNEAFF.

The chain links TRBV19 to TRBJ2-7, with D possibly matching TRBD1 (6 bases). CDR1 and CDR2 from the germline V gene are LNHDA and SQIVND (reference sequence). With 3 bases removed from V and 3 bases from J, the gap between germline ends came to 12 bases. The CDR3 totals 14 residues. The CDR3 DNA reads as TGTGCCAGTAGTATCGGTCAGGGGCGCTACGAGCAGTACTTC. This encodes CASSIGQGRYEQYF.

This clone was counted only a few times. The chain links TRBV29-1 to TRBJ1-2; weak D call: TRBD1 (6 bases). With 7 bases removed from V and 5 bases from J, the gap between germline ends came to 17 bases. CDR1 and CDR2 (germline): SQVTM, ANQGSEA. The CDR3 loop spans 13 amino acids. The chain's CDR3 is CSAAQGRIYGYTF. The CDR3 coding sequence is TGCAGCGCTGCGCAGGGGCGGATATATGGCTACACCTTC.

The chain combines TRBV15 with TRBJ2-7; tentative D call: TRBD2 (5 bases). The CDR3 totals 13 residues. Trimming shortened V by 6 bases and J by 0 bases, and 9 bases separated the two germline ends. Germline loops: CDR1 LNHNV, CDR2 YYDKDF (reference sequence). The CDR3 region is CATRDFSSYEQYF. The CDR3 DNA reads TGTGCCACCAGGGACTTCAGCTCCTACGAGCAGTACTTC.

Comments on this clone: This specimen includes other DNA sequences encoding the same CDR3. This chain connects TRBV18 to TRBJ1-1, with no clear D. The CDR3 spans 15 residues. CDR1 is KGHSH, CDR2 LQKENI, per germline. Trimming cost V 0 bases and J 0 bases, with 8 bases left between them. The CDR3 coding sequence is TGTGCCAGCTCACCACCTCGAGGGATGAACACTGAAGCTTTCTTT. Encoded protein: CASSPPRGMNTEAFF.

This clone was recorded a few times. This chain links TRBV7-3 with TRBJ2-2; TRBD2 agrees at 7 bases. After removal of 2 bases from V and 0 bases from J, the junction contained 3 bases not matched to a gene. CDR3 length: 16 amino acids. CDR1 and CDR2 (germline): SGHTA, FQGTGA. CDR3 protein: CASSLLAGSNTGELFF. CDR3 DNA sequence: TGTGCCAGCAGCTTATTAGCGGGTTCGAACACCGGGGAGCTGTTTTTT.

With regard to this clone: Other DNA sequences within the sample encode an identical CDR3. CDR3 sequence reads: CASRLAGGFGNEQFF. Here the CDR3 DNA reads TGTGCCAGCAGACTGGCGGGAGGGTTTGGGAATGAGCAGTTCTTC. The rearrangement links TRBV2 to TRBJ2-1; TRBD2 aligns across 9 bases. CDR3 length: 15 amino acids. The ends lost 6 bases at V and 7 bases at J; junction bases unmatched: 10. Germline CDR1 SNHLY, CDR2 FYNNEI.

The chain employs TRBV28 and TRBJ1-4; D not certain. The CDR3 extends over 15 amino acids. Trimming removed 5 bases at V and 3 bases at J, with 13 bases between. Germline V gene lookup returns CDR1 MDHEN and CDR2 SYDVKM. The CDR3 spells CASSTPRRANEKLFF. In DNA, the CDR3 is TGTGCCAGCAGTACGCCCCGGCGGGCTAATGAAAAACTGTTTTTT.

V and J are TRBV6-5 and TRBJ2-7; 7 positions agree with TRBD2. Per germline, CDR1 MNHEY and CDR2 SVGAGI. V was clipped by 6 bases and J by 0 bases; unmatched bases: 5. This CDR3 contains 14 residues. CDR3 sequence (DNA): TGTGCCAGCAGCGTGGGGGGGAGCTCCTACGAGCAGTACTTC. Translation: CASSVGGSSYEQYF.

V is TRBV27 and J is TRBJ2-3; 9 nucleotides agree with TRBD1. V shed 5 bases, J shed 5 bases, and the junction held 8 bases outside the gene matches. Germline V lookup: CDR1 MNHEY, CDR2 SMNVEV (reference sequence). There are 15 residues in the CDR3. CDR3 residues: CASSARTGVGDTQYF. The CDR3 coding sequence is TGTGCCAGCAGTGCCAGGACAGGGGTTGGAGATACGCAGTATTTT.

This clone showed up just a few times. This sequence joins TRBV7-9 and TRBJ1-2; 9 nucleotides align to TRBD1. Trimming cost V 5 bases and J 8 bases; bases outside gene matches: 12. Germline V CDR1 and CDR2: SEHNR, FQNEAQ (reference sequence). The CDR3 is 15 amino acids. The CDR3 here is CASSVRTQGARGYTF. The DNA of the CDR3 is TGTGCCAGCAGCGTTCGAACACAGGGGGCTAGGGGCTACACCTTC. The whole variable domain, filled in from reference TRBV7-9 and TRBJ1-2, reads DTGVSQNPRHKITKRGQNVTFRCDPISEHNRLYWYRQTLGQGPEFLTYFQNEAQLEKSRLLSDRFSAERPKGSFSTLEIQRTEQGDSAMYLCASSVRTQGARGYTFGSGTRLTVV.

This chain links TRBV27 with TRBJ2-1; TRBD2 agrees at 8 bases. The CDR3 is 16 amino acids. Germline V gene sequence: CDR1 MNHEY, CDR2 SMNVEV (reference sequence). Losses at the gene ends were 5 bases for V and 8 bases for J; bases not matched to a gene: 14. CDR3 bases: TGTGCCAGCAGTCCCATCGGGAGGGCTAAAATGGATGAGCAGTTCTTC. This gives the protein CASSPIGRAKMDEQFF.

This chain uses TRBV10-3 with TRBJ2-5; D remains unclear. The CDR3 is 11 residues long. The V end lost 5 bases, the J end lost 2 bases, and 3 bases lay between the germline ends. Germline lookup yields CDR1 ENHRY and CDR2 SYGVKD. The DNA of the CDR3 is TGTGCCATCAGTCAGCAAGAGACCCAGTACTTC. It is translated as CAISQQETQYF.

This chain joins TRBV7-3 and TRBJ2-6; a possible D gene is TRBD2 (6 bases). With 2 bases removed from V and 1 base from J, the gap between germline ends came to 15 bases. The CDR3 contains 18 residues. The germline V gene has CDR1 SGHTA and CDR2 FQGTGA. The CDR3 loop reads CASSLRGSTSSGANVLTF. The CDR3 region has the DNA TGTGCCAGCAGCTTACGGGGGTCAACTAGTTCTGGGGCCAACGTCCTGACTTTC.

This chain's CDR3 is CASSRRQTTDTQYF. DNA for the CDR3: TGTGCCAGCAGCAGGCGGCAGACCACAGATACGCAGTATTTT. The chain joins TRBV5-6 to TRBJ2-3; D unclear. The CDR3 covers 14 residues. Germline CDR1 SGHDT, CDR2 YYEEEE. The V gene lost 4 bases and the J gene lost 2 bases, with 11 bases spanning the gap.

V and J are TRBV7-8 and TRBJ2-7; 7 nucleotides line up with TRBD1. The J segment lost 3 bases and the V segment lost 2 bases, leaving 4 bases of the junction unmatched. The CDR3 consists of 14 residues. Germline assignment: CDR1 SGHVS and CDR2 FQNEAQ. In nucleotides, the CDR3 is TGTGCCAGCAGCTTATCAGGGGGAAACTACGAGCAGTACTTC. As protein: CASSLSGGNYEQYF.

The V and J genes are TRBV19 and TRBJ2-2, with a possible D match to TRBD1 (6 bases). Deletions cut 7 bases from V and 2 bases from J, with 11 bases between. CDR3 size: 14 residues. Germline values: CDR1 LNHDA, CDR2 SQIVND (reference sequence). The DNA for the CDR3 is TGTGCCAGTACCAGGGGCGCTAACACCGGGGAGCTGTTTTTT. Protein: CASTRGANTGELFF.

The chain recombines TRBV28 with TRBJ2-7, with 8 bases aligning to TRBD1. The CDR3 totals 17 residues. Germline CDR1 and CDR2: MDHEN and SYDVKM. V lost 3 bases and J lost 3; bases outside the gene matches: 13. As DNA, the CDR3 is TGTGCCAGCAGTTTTTTGGGGACAGGTGGGATGAACTACGAGCAGTACTTC. Translated: CASSFLGTGGMNYEQYF.

This clone turned up a few times. The V and J genes are TRBV7-9 and TRBJ2-3; 10 bases align to TRBD2. CDR1 SEHNR and CDR2 FQNEAQ come from the germline V gene (reference sequence). J lost 0 bases, V lost 6 bases, and 9 bases had no gene match. The CDR3 is 17 residues long. CDR3 protein: CASSPDSGRWSTDTQYF. DNA of the CDR3: TGTGCCAGCAGTCCAGATAGCGGGAGGTGGAGCACAGATACGCAGTATTTT.

This chain uses TRBV27 with TRBJ2-7; possibly TRBD1 for D (5 bases). Germline V CDR1 and CDR2: MNHEY, SMNVEV (reference sequence). Between the trimmed V and J ends, which lost 2 bases and 1 base, there was a span of 9 bases. The CDR3 extends over 14 amino acids. Here the CDR3 DNA reads TGTGCCAGCAGTTTAGGTCAGGGTTCCTACGAGCAGTACTTC. Translated: CASSLGQGSYEQYF.

The chain couples TRBV19 to TRBJ2-5; 10 bases are shared with TRBD1. This CDR3 contains 15 residues. The V segment lost 7 bases and the J segment 3 bases; nucleotides outside the gene matches: 8. Germline assignment: CDR1 LNHDA and CDR2 SQIVND (reference sequence). The CDR3 DNA follows: TGTGCCAGTAAAGGCGGGACAGGGGCAAAAGAGACCCAGTACTTC. It specifies CASKGGTGAKETQYF. The full variable domain, rest sourced from reference TRBV19 and TRBJ2-5, is DGGITQSPKYLFRKEGQNVTLSCEQNLNHDAMYWYRQDPGQGLRLIYYSQIVNDFQKGDIAEGYSVSREKKESFPLTVTSAQKNPTAFYLCASKGGTGAKETQYFGPGTRLLVL.

The chain employs TRBV28 and TRBJ1-5; no clear D gene. Germline V gives CDR1 MDHEN, CDR2 SYDVKM. The CDR3 has 14 residues. With 3 bases removed from V and 3 bases from J, the gap between germline ends came to 9 bases. Here the CDR3 reads CASSFPLANQPQHF. The CDR3 bases are TGTGCCAGCAGTTTTCCCTTAGCCAATCAGCCCCAGCATTTT.

The rearrangement uses TRBV27 and TRBJ2-7; unclear D gene. With 4 bases removed from V and 2 bases from J, the gap between germline ends came to 18 bases. This CDR3 comprises 16 residues. Germline CDR1 is MNHEY and CDR2 is SMNVEV (reference sequence). The CDR3 here is CASSSLQRISTYEQYF. As DNA, the CDR3 is TGTGCCAGCAGTTCCTTGCAGCGCATCTCAACCTACGAGCAGTACTTC.

V usage is TRBV7-2 and J usage is TRBJ1-2; tentatively, D is TRBD1 (5 bases). The germline V gene encodes CDR1 SGHTA and CDR2 FQGNSA. V was shortened by 3 bases and J by 3 bases, with 17 bases between the two germline ends. The CDR3 is 16 residues long. The chain's CDR3 is CASSLSVAGGDYGYTF. The CDR3 DNA sequence: TGTGCCAGCAGCTTGTCGGTTGCGGGAGGGGACTATGGCTACACCTTC.

About this clone itself: One end of the junction is discordant with germline, which a read error may explain. The V call is TRBV7-9, the J call TRBJ2-1; TRBD2 aligns across 11 bases. Germline V gene sequence: CDR1 SEHNR, CDR2 FQNEAQ (reference sequence). The CDR3 totals 16 residues. As DNA, the CDR3 is TGTTCCAGCAGCTCACTCGGGACTAGCGGTTACAATGAGCAGTTCTTC. Translation gives CSSSSLGTSGYNEQFF.

The chain has TRBV11-2 and TRBJ2-3; 8 nucleotides align to TRBD1. Trimming took 4 bases from V and 2 from J; bases not matched to a gene: 14. Germline CDR1 reads SGHAT; CDR2 reads FQNNGV. The CDR3 runs to 18 residues. CDR3 residues: CASSSRTGRPSPTDTQYF. CDR3 sequence (DNA): TGTGCCAGCAGCTCCCGGACAGGGCGCCCGTCCCCCACAGATACGCAGTATTTT.